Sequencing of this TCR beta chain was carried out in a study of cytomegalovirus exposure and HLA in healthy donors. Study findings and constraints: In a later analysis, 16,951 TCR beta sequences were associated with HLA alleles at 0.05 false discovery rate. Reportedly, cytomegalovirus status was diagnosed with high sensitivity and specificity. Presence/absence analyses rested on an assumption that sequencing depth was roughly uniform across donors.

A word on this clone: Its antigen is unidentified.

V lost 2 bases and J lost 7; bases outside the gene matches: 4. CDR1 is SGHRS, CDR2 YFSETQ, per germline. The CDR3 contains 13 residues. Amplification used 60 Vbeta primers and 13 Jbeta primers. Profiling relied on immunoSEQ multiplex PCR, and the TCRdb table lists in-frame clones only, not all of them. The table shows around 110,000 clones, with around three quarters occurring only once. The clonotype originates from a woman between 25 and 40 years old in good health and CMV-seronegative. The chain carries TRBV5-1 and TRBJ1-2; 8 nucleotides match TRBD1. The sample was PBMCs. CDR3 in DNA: TGCGCCAGCAGCTTCGGACAGGGTGGTGGCTACACCTTC. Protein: CASSFGQGGGYTF.